This T cell receptor (beta chain) comes out of a study of shared T cell receptors in the human thymus (dated by TCRdb to the early 2020s). In the study overall: The study investigated the way shared, self-reactive T-cell receptor alpha chains are produced in the human thymus.

According to the germline V gene, CDR1 reads MDHEN and CDR2 reads SYDVKM. Trimming takes 5 bases off V and 4 bases off J; junction bases not matched to a gene: 11. Including the terminal cysteine and phenylalanine, the CDR3 comprises 16 residues. CDR3 DNA only is kept here, 48 bases in frame from base 1. Worth noting for this clone: This clone's antigen is unknown. Base-call qualities are not available, and no considerably larger clone is one nucleotide away.

The library was generated by the immunoSEQ multiplex PCR assay. The clones in this table, taken by TCRdb from immuneACCESS, are in-frame only. Not every clone is retained; where verified, under half of the shortfall comes from an unresolved V gene, and the cause of the rest is unknown. The sample contains some 700,000 clones, 75% to 90% of them found a single time. Together, the top ten hold around 0.01% of the sample. These same data were also listed under a study on human thymus T cells. As the second study states: In Finland, the donors were immunologically healthy infants who were having open corrective cardiac surgery for congenital heart defects. Thymus tissue was obtained as surgical resects removed during corrective cardiac surgery. Biased V and J gene segment usage appeared to be present in both thymic and peripheral blood repertoires. According to the related research, thymic TCR repertoires were highly overlapping among unrelated individuals. The study described the TCR alpha and beta repertoires in under ten infant thymus samples and a few matching peripheral blood samples. Donor ages ranging from about 7 to 250 days were recorded, and a handful of male and a couple of female infants were included in the cohort. Thymocytes were freed from the tissue by mechanical means and kept at -70 degrees C as pellets of roughly 8.5-31 million cells. A QIAsymphony instrument was used to extract genomic DNA from the frozen cell pellets. TCRB and TCRAD loci were amplified from a standardized quantity of quality-controlled genomic DNA using the immunoSEQ multiplex PCR assay. Amplicons spanned the V(D)J region at a length sufficient to cover the CDR3 and identify V and J genes. Through the commercial immunoSEQ service, the amplicons were sequenced on an Illumina platform. Primer bias and sequencing errors were corrected using previously described methods, and TCRAD and TCRB definitions followed the IMGT database. Repertoires were analysed with immunoSEQ Analyzer 3.0 and VDJTools, covering basic statistics, V/J segment usage, diversity estimates, rarefaction and pairwise overlap. Diversity was estimated using the Chao1, ChaoE, Efron-Thisted, Shannon and inverse Simpson indices, and was also estimated on datasets down-sampled to the size of the smallest sample. Repertoire overlap was determined by strict matching of CDR3 nucleotide sequence, V gene and J gene, and Jaccard-based multidimensional scaling clustering was applied. On average, thymus samples yielded roughly 800,000 unique TCRB clonotypes, whereas blood samples yielded 65,000 to 100,000.

Recombination linked TRBV28 to TRBJ1-3, with 7 middle bases fitting TRBD1. Input material: thymocytes. This clonotype was obtained from a girl under three years old with a congenital heart defect. Donor details come from another sample of the same person, matched by shared clones. The nucleotide sequence reads as follows: TGTGCCAGCAGTCTTCTAGGGACAGTTGTCGGAAACACCATATATTTT. The encoded protein is CASSLLGTVVGNTIYF.